This T cell receptor (beta chain) comes out of a study of T cell repertoires in cytomegalovirus infection. Study background: A matching HLA type, together with CMV infection, was signaled by public TCR beta signatures.

Germline values: CDR1 ENHRY, CDR2 SYGVKD. CDR3 length equals 16 residues. MiXCR, run by TCRdb on the reads, gives a single entry per CDR3 protein. The sample carries hundreds of thousands of distinct CDR3 sequences, around 9.1% recorded once. Remarks on this clonotype: This clone may be a read error of a much larger clone one base away.

This clonotype originated in a human donor in good health (CMV status not recorded). Some clones in this sample may be carry-over from other donors' samples. The sequenced sample consisted of PBMCs. This chain links TRBV10-3 with TRBJ2-1; TRBD2 aligns across 9 bases. The CDR3 protein is CAISISRAGGDNVQFF. CDR3 sequence (DNA): TGTGCCATCAGTATAAGCCGAGCGGGGGGAGACAATGTGCAGTTCTTC.